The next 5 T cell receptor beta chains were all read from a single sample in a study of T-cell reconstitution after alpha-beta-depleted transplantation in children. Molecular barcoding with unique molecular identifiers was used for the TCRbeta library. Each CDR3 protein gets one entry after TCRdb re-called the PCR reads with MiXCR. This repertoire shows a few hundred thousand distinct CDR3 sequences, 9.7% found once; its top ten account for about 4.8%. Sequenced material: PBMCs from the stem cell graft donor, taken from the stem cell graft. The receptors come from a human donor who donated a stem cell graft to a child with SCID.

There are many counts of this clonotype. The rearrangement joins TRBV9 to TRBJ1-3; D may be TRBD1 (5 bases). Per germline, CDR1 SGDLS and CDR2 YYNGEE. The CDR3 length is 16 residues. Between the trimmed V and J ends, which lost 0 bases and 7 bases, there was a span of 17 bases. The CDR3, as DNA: TGTGCCAGCAGCGTAGGATGGGGGATGATGAGTAACACCATATATTTT. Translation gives CASSVGWGMMSNTIYF.

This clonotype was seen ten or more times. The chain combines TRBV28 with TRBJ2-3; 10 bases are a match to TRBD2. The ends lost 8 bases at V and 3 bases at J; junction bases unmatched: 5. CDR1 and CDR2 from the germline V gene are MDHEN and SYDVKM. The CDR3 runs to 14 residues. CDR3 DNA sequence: TGTGCCAGCTACCTAGCGGGGGATACAGATACGCAGTATTTT. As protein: CASYLAGDTDTQYF.

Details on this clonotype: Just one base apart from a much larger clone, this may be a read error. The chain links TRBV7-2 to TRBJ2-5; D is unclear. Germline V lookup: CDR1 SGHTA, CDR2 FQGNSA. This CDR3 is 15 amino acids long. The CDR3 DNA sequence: TGTGCCACCAGCCTTGGGGTCAGCAGGATTGGGACCCAGTACTTC. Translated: CATSLGVSRIGTQYF.

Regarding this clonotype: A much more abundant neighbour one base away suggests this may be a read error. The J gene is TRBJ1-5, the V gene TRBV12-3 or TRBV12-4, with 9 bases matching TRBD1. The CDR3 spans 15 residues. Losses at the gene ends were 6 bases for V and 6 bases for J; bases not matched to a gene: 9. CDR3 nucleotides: TGTGCCAGCAGCCCCGGGACAGGGAACACTCAGCCCCAGCATTTT. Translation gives CASSPGTGNTQPQHF.

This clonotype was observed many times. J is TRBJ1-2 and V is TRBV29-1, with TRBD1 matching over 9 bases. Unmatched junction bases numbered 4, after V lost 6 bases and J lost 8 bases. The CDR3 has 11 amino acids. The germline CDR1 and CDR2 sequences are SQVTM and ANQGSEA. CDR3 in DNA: TGCAGCGTGGGGACAGGGATAGGCTACACCTTC. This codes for CSVGTGIGYTF. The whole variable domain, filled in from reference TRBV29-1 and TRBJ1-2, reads SAVISQKPSRDICQRGTSLTIQCQVDSQVTMMFWYRQQPGQSLTLIATANQGSEATYESGFVIDKFPISRPNLTFSTLTVSNMSPEDSSIYLCSVGTGIGYTFGSGTRLTVV.